One sample yielded the 21 T cell receptor beta chains listed below, sequenced in a study of T cells in Graves' hyperthyroidism and ophthalmopathy. Amplification yielded TCR beta CDR3 regions, with RNA transcripts as the source. Using the HTBI primer set, a first-round RT-PCR was run on the TCR CDR3. Each CDR3 protein is one row after TCRdb ran MiXCR on the multiplex PCR reads. The data show nearly 600,000 distinct CDR3 sequences, 12% to 15% seen once. Sequencing was performed on blood. Receptor source: a woman between 18 and 29 years old with Graves' ophthalmopathy.

This chain links TRBV6-2 or TRBV6-3 with TRBJ2-5; 12 nucleotides match TRBD2. With 5 bases clipped from V and 5 bases from J, the junction kept 3 bases outside the gene matches. CDR3 length: 14 amino acids. Germline loops: CDR1 MNHEY, CDR2 SVGEGT. In nucleotides, the CDR3 is TGTGCCAGCAGTGGACTAGCGGGGATGGAGACCCAGTACTTC. The encoded protein is CASSGLAGMETQYF.

This clonotype was detected many times. The chain couples TRBV20-1 to TRBJ2-1; TRBD2 agrees at 11 bases. The germline gives CDR1 DFQATT, CDR2 SNEGSKA (reference sequence). The V gene end was trimmed by 6 bases and the J gene end by 10 bases; junction bases not matched to a gene: 5. The CDR3 covers 12 residues. CDR3 sequence reads: CSAAGTSGEQFF. The CDR3 DNA reads as TGCAGTGCCGCCGGGACTAGCGGCGAGCAGTTCTTC.

The chain carries TRBV11-2 and TRBJ2-1; tentative D call: TRBD2 (6 bases). With 2 bases removed from V and 5 bases from J, the gap between germline ends came to 16 bases. The CDR3 is 16 residues long. From germline, CDR1 is SGHAT and CDR2 FQNNGV. For the CDR3, the DNA is TGTGCCAGCAGCTTATTGGGGGGATTAAGGCACAATGAGCAGTTCTTC. This sequence encodes CASSLLGGLRHNEQFF.

This clonotype showed up many times. The chain couples TRBV9 to TRBJ2-7; TRBD2 agrees at 13 bases. From germline, CDR1 is SGDLS and CDR2 YYNGEE. The CDR3 loop spans 15 amino acids. Trimming cost V 3 bases and J 2 bases; bases outside gene matches: 2. The CDR3 bases are TGTGCCAGCAGCGCTACTAGCGGGAGGGCCTACGAGCAGTACTTC. Translated: CASSATSGRAYEQYF.

The chain recombines TRBV11-1 with TRBJ2-1, with TRBD2 identical over 12 bases. The CDR3 sequence is 16 residues long. Germline CDR1 reads SGHAT; CDR2 reads FQDESV (reference sequence). V was pared by 2 bases and J by 9 bases, with 8 bases of the junction left unmatched. The CDR3 loop reads CASSLSASGRAAEQFF. CDR3 sequence (DNA): TGTGCCAGCAGCTTAAGTGCTAGCGGGAGGGCCGCTGAGCAGTTCTTC.

This clonotype was seen a few times. The rearrangement joins TRBV6-2 or TRBV6-3 to TRBJ2-7, with 9 bases identical to TRBD1. The J segment lost 3 bases and the V segment lost 2 bases, leaving 8 bases of the junction unmatched. The CDR3 has 16 residues. Germline V gene data show CDR1 as MNHEY and CDR2 as SVGEGT. In nucleotides, the CDR3 is TGTGCCAGCAGTTACACCACCGGGACAGGGTACTACGAGCAGTACTTC. It yields the protein CASSYTTGTGYYEQYF.

This clonotype was recorded at least ten times. The V and J genes are TRBV28 and TRBJ2-1, with a tentative D call TRBD2 (6 bases). Germline lookup yields CDR1 MDHEN and CDR2 SYDVKM. The CDR3 covers 12 residues. The CDR3 here is CVSGETSNEQFF. The CDR3 DNA reads as TGTGTTTCGGGGGAGACTTCCAATGAGCAGTTCTTC.

Details on this clonotype: One junction end disagrees with the germline gene, perhaps due to a read error. The chain joins TRBV9 to TRBJ2-1; TRBD2 might be the D (7 bases). Germline CDR1 is SGDLS and CDR2 is YYNGEE. The CDR3 length is 16 residues. This CDR3 reads CAGSVGGGGTNNEQFF. The CDR3 region has the DNA TGTGCCGGCAGCGTAGGGGGGGGCGGGACGAACAATGAGCAGTTCTTC.

This clonotype was seen ten or more times. This rearrangement joins TRBV12-3 or TRBV12-4 to TRBJ1-2; unclear D gene. CDR3 length: 16 amino acids. The V gene lost 4 bases and the J gene lost 4 bases, with 19 bases spanning the gap. Written as DNA, the CDR3 is TGTGCCAGCAGTTCCCTTTACCCGACATCCCGCTATGGCTACACCTTC. Its translation: CASSSLYPTSRYGYTF.

This clonotype was detected a few times. The chain employs TRBV12-3 or TRBV12-4 and TRBJ2-7, with a possible D match to TRBD1 (5 bases). V was clipped by 8 bases and J by 9 bases, with 14 bases between them. The CDR3 sequence is 11 residues long. CDR3 in amino acids: CASAQGTLQYF. The CDR3 DNA follows: TGTGCCAGCGCCCAGGGTACCTTGCAGTACTTC.

This clonotype was counted a few times. The chain is built from TRBV7-3 and TRBJ2-5; a weak D match, TRBD1 (6 bases). The CDR3 runs to 16 residues. The ends were cut back, 5 bases at V and 1 base at J, with 17 bases in the middle. Looked up from germline, CDR1 is SGHTA and CDR2 is FQGTGA. This CDR3 is CASSKTGTIVQETQYF. In DNA form, the CDR3 reads TGTGCCAGCAGCAAAACGGGGACAATCGTCCAAGAGACCCAGTACTTC.

This clonotype was detected ten times or more. V gene TRBV28 combines with J gene TRBJ2-5, with 7 bases identical to TRBD1. V was pared by 5 bases and J by 4 bases, with 7 bases of the junction left unmatched. Germline values: CDR1 MDHEN, CDR2 SYDVKM. The CDR3 has 14 residues. CDR3 DNA sequence: TGTGCCAGCAGTCAAAGGACAGGCTTAGAGACCCAGTACTTC. Amino acid sequence: CASSQRTGLETQYF. The full variable domain, with the rest looked up from reference TRBV28 and TRBJ2-5, is DVKVTQSSRYLVKRTGEKVFLECVQDMDHENMFWYRQDPGLGLRLIYFSYDVKMKEKGDIPEGYSVSREKKERFSLILESASTNQTSMYLCASSQRTGLETQYFGPGTRLLVL.

This clonotype has ten or more counts. V usage is TRBV28 and J usage is TRBJ2-7; tentatively, D is TRBD1 or TRBD2 (6 bases each). This CDR3 has 16 residues. The germline V gene has CDR1 MDHEN and CDR2 SYDVKM. V lost 1 base to trimming and J lost 0 bases, with 13 bases between them. The CDR3 coding sequence is TGTGCCAGCAGTTTATCAGTAGGGGGGTCCTCCTACGAGCAGTACTTC. Encoded protein: CASSLSVGGSSYEQYF.

Worth noting for this clonotype: At one end, the junction sequence differs from germline, possibly due to a read error. The rearrangement links TRBV6-5 to TRBJ2-3; the D gene is possibly TRBD2 (6 bases). The germline V gene encodes CDR1 MNHEY and CDR2 SVGAGI. The CDR3 loop spans 16 amino acids. CDR3 loop: CASGYNGGISTDTQYF. The CDR3, as DNA: TGTGCCAGCGGTTACAACGGCGGGATAAGCACAGATACGCAGTATTTT.

This clonotype has a count of ten or more. The chain is built from TRBV7-9 and TRBJ2-1; TRBD2 might be the D (6 bases). Germline V gene lookup returns CDR1 SEHNR and CDR2 FQNEAQ (reference sequence). CDR3 length equals 13 residues. Trimming stripped 4 bases from V and 8 bases from J, with 12 bases between. CDR3 nucleotide sequence: TGTGCCAGCAGCTCCCGGGACTCACATGAGCAGTTCTTC. Translating gives CASSSRDSHEQFF.

There are a few counts of this clonotype. CDR3 nucleotide sequence: TGTGCCAGCAGCTTCGGACAGGGGGGTATCACCGGGGAGCTGTTTTTT. It yields the protein CASSFGQGGITGELFF. The V and J genes are TRBV7-3 and TRBJ2-2; 10 bases line up with TRBD1. After removal of 3 bases from V and 4 bases from J, the junction contained 5 bases not matched to a gene. Per the germline V gene, CDR1 is SGHTA and CDR2 is FQGTGA. CDR3 length equals 16 residues.

The chain uses TRBV11-3 and TRBJ2-1; TRBD2 matches at 12 bases. This CDR3 has 15 residues. The germline gives CDR1 SGHNT, CDR2 YENEEA. The trim removed 6 bases at V and 6 bases at J, leaving 6 bases unmatched. CDR3: CASRSTSGSGNEQFF. Written as DNA, the CDR3 is TGTGCCAGCAGATCGACTAGCGGGAGTGGCAATGAGCAGTTCTTC.

As for this clonotype: A much more abundant neighbour one base away suggests this may be a read error. The chain uses TRBV7-8 and TRBJ2-7; no firm D call. The J call is doubtful: the DNA matches TRBJ2-1 better. The CDR3 runs to 13 residues. Germline-derived CDR1 and CDR2 are SGHVS and FQNEAQ. The CDR3 DNA sequence: TGTGCCAGCAGCTCCCGTCCCTCCTACGAGCAGTTCTTC. Its protein is CASSSRPSYEQFF.

Notes on this clonotype: At one end, the junction sequence differs from germline, possibly due to a read error. CDR3: CASSPGDVGTQYF. CDR3 DNA sequence: TGTGCTAGCAGCCCAGGGGATGTGGGGACCCAGTACTTC. The V call is TRBV7-7, the J call TRBJ2-5, with D possibly TRBD1 on 6 matching bases. There are 13 residues in the CDR3. CDR1 is SSHAT and CDR2 is FNYEAQ in the germline V gene (reference sequence).

This clonotype was seen at least ten times. The genes are TRBV20-1 and TRBJ1-5; 8 nucleotides match TRBD1. The CDR3 has 13 residues. CDR1 DFQATT and CDR2 SNEGSKA come from the germline V gene (reference sequence). CDR3 loop: CSTWTGISQPQHF. CDR3 nucleotide sequence: TGCAGCACTTGGACAGGGATAAGTCAGCCCCAGCATTTT.

The sample holds many counts of this clonotype. The V and J genes are TRBV5-6 and TRBJ1-5; a possible D gene is TRBD1 (6 bases). Germline V gives CDR1 SGHDT, CDR2 YYEEEE. The CDR3 loop spans 17 amino acids. V lost 0 bases, J lost 0 bases, and 13 bases lay in between. Here the CDR3 DNA reads TGTGCCAGCAGCTTGGCTGCAGGGGCTTCTAGCAATCAGCCCCAGCATTTT. Its translation: CASSLAAGASSNQPQHF.